This T cell receptor (beta chain) was profiled in a study of Tregs in tolerant kidney transplant recipients. Points from the study as a whole: No direct test of biological reproducibility was done here.

With respect to this clone: Its target is not known.

Assay: immunoSEQ multiplex PCR; the TCRdb copy retains only in-frame clones and omits some. The sample has roughly 14,000 clones, about 92% seen once; the top ten hold 13%. Germline-derived CDR1 and CDR2 are SGDLS and YYNGEE. The CDR3 runs 17 residues. Trimming took 2 bases from V and 7 from J, leaving 22 bases between them. Thawed PBMCs were FACS-sorted into unstimulated CD4+CD25+CD127- regulatory T cells, CD4+CD25- non-regulatory cells, CD4 and CD8 cells. The TCR comes from a human donor in good health. Sequencing was performed on CD8+ T cells from blood. The J gene is TRBJ2-1, the V gene TRBV9; D may be TRBD1 (6 bases). As DNA, the CDR3 is TGTGCCAGCAGCGTCCGCTTAGGGTCAGGGGAAAGGAATGAGCAGTTCTTC. Translating it yields CASSVRLGSGERNEQFF.